This T cell receptor beta chain was captured by sequencing in a study of blood T cell repertoires in COVID-19. Only in-frame clones appear in the TCRdb table, and some are missing; sequencing was by immunoSEQ multiplex PCR. The top ten clones hold 14% of a sample with 15,000 to 20,000 clones, around 80% of them seen once. The CDR3 sequence is 13 residues long. V dropped 6 bases and J dropped 3 bases, with 12 bases sitting between them. This sequence was found in a man in his forties with active or convalescent COVID-19. Input material: peripheral blood. The rearrangement joins TRBV12-3 or TRBV12-4 to TRBJ2-7; a weak D match, TRBD1 (5 bases). CDR3 in DNA: TGTGCCAGCAGCCTGGACATCCTCTACGAGCAGTACTTC. Its protein is CASSLDILYEQYF.